Listed below are T cell receptor beta chains from one sample, sequenced in a study of blood T cell repertoires in COVID-19. Clones were read by immunoSEQ multiplex PCR, and TCRdb kept only the in-frame ones, dropping some. Of 250,000 to 350,000 clones listed, around 88% are singletons. Sequencing was performed on peripheral blood. The receptors were gathered from a woman aged 25 to 39 who had recovered from COVID-19. Both conserved end residues are part of each CDR3. D genes are given only for firm matches. Part of the rows lack a size; the others show once, few, many or a class for expanded clones.

TRBD2,TRBV2,-,TRBJ2-3,CASSGSGGTDTQYF,TGTGCCAGCAGTGGCAGCGGGGGCACAGATACGCAGTATTTT
TRBD1,TRBV7-9,-,TRBJ2-7,CASSPPARGTYEQYF,TGTGCCAGCAGCCCCCCGGCCAGGGGGACCTACGAGCAGTACTTC
-,TRBV11-3,few,TRBJ2-1,CASSAGSYNEQFF,TGTGCCAGCTCGGCGGGAAGCTACAATGAGCAGTTCTTC
-,TRBV13,-,TRBJ2-1,CASSHPDNEQFF,TGTGCCAGCAGCCACCCAGACAATGAGCAGTTCTTC
-,TRBV29-1,-,TRBJ2-7,CSVSQGTHEQYF,TGCAGCGTGTCACAGGGGACTCACGAGCAGTACTTC
-,TRBV28,-,TRBJ1-6,CASSLSGSGNSPLHF,TGTGCCAGCAGTTTATCAGGCTCTGGTAATTCACCCCTCCACTTT
-,TRBV7-2,-,TRBJ1-5,CASSLDRSNQPQHF,TGTGCCAGCAGCTTAGACCGGAGCAATCAGCCCCAGCATTTT
TRBD2,TRBV9,-,TRBJ2-1,CASSQGTSGRADNEQFF,TGTGCCAGCAGCCAAGGGACTAGCGGGAGGGCCGACAATGAGCAGTTCTTC
TRBD1,TRBV4-2,once,TRBJ1-2,CASSQGKGWTGANYGYTF,TGTGCCAGCAGCCAAGGAAAGGGCTGGACAGGGGCTAACTATGGCTACACCTTC
-,TRBV5-1,-,TRBJ1-1,CASSLEGEGTEAFF,TGCGCCAGCAGCTTGGAGGGGGAGGGCACTGAAGCTTTCTTT
-,TRBV7-8,-,TRBJ1-2,CASSLDGEGYTF,TGTGCCAGCAGCTTAGACGGGGAGGGCTACACCTTC
TRBD2,TRBV27,-,TRBJ2-7,CASSLVTSGSYEQYF,TGTGCCAGCAGTTTAGTGACTAGCGGGAGTTACGAGCAGTACTTC
-,TRBV5-6,-,TRBJ2-5,CASSSLSEKQETQYF,TGTGCCAGCAGCTCCCTCTCGGAGAAGCAAGAGACCCAGTACTTC
-,TRBV20-1,-,TRBJ1-1,CSASVWGRDVNTEAFF,TGCAGTGCTAGTGTATGGGGGCGCGATGTGAACACTGAAGCTTTCTTT
TRBD1,TRBV27,-,TRBJ2-1,CASGTAGPNEQFF,TGTGCCAGCGGGACAGCTGGCCCCAATGAGCAGTTCTTC
-,TRBV5-6,-,TRBJ2-7,CASSLSPENYEQYF,TGTGCCAGCAGCTTATCGCCCGAGAACTACGAGCAGTACTTC
-,TRBV29-1,once,TRBJ2-1,CSVYSGSNNEQFF,TGCAGCGTTTATTCGGGGTCGAACAATGAGCAGTTCTTC